This T cell receptor beta chain comes out of a study of blood T cells in healthy people across ages. The total RNA that was extracted per sample amounted to at least 5 micrograms. Germline lookup yields CDR1 LGHDT and CDR2 YNNKEL (reference sequence). V dropped 4 bases and J dropped 7; count of bases not matched to a gene: 7. The CDR3 spans 14 residues. A second roughly 6 to 11 cycle PCR used barcoded and J-beta primers. A template-switch adaptor with 12 random nucleotides tagged each cDNA molecule. Via MiXCR, TCRdb re-called the 5' RACE reads, giving one row per CDR3 protein. Of about 640,000 distinct CDR3 sequences detected, 45% to 65% appear once; the ten largest clones hold over 35%.

What was sequenced was blood. The sequence was collected from a man in his 60s in good health. The J gene is TRBJ2-5, the V gene TRBV3-1, with TRBD2 identical over 9 bases. The DNA for the CDR3 is TGTGCCAGCAGCCCACGGACTAGCGCAACGACCCAGTACTTC. This sequence encodes CASSPRTSATTQYF.